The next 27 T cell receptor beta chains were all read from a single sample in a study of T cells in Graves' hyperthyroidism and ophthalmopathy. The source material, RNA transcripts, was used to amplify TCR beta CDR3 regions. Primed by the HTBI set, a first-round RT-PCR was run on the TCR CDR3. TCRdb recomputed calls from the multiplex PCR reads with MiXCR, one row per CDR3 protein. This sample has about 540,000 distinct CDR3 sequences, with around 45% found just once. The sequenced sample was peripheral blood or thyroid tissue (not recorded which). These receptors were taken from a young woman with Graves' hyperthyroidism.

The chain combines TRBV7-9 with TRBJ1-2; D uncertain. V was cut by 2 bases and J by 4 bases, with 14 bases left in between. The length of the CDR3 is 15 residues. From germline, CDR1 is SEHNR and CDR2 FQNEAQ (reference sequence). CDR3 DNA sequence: TGTGCCAGCAGCTTAACCGGGGTGAACTTCTATGGCTACACCTTC. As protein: CASSLTGVNFYGYTF.

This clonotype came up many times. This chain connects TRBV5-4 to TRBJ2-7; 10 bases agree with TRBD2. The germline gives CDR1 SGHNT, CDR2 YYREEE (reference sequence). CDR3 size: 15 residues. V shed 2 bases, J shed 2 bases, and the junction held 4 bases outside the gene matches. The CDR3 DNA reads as TGTGCCAGCAGCTTTACAGCGGGAGGGACCTACGAGCAGTACTTC. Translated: CASSFTAGGTYEQYF.

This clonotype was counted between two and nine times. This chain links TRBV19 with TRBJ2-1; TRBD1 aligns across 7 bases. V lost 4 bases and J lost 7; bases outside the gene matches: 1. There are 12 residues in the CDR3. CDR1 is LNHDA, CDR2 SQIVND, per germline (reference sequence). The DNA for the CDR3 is TGTGCCAGTAGTAGGGGACAGAATGAGCAGTTCTTC. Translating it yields CASSRGQNEQFF.

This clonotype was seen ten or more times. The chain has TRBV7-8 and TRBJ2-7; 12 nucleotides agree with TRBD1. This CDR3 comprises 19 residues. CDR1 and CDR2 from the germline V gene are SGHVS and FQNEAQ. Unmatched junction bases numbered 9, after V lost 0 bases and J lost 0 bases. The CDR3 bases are TGTGCCAGCAGCTTAGCGCGCGGGACAGGGGGCCGGAGCTCCTACGAGCAGTACTTC. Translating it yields CASSLARGTGGRSSYEQYF.

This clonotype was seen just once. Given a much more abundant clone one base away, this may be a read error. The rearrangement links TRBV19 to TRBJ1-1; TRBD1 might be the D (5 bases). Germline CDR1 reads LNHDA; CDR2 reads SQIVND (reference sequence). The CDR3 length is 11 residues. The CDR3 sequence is CASSIERGASF. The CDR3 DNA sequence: TGTGCCAGTAGTATAGAAAGGGGAGCTTCCTTT.

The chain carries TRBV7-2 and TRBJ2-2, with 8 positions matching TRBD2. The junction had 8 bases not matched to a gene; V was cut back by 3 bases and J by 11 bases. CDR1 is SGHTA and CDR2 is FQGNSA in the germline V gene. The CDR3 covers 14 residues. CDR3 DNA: TGTGCCAGCAGCTTCTCCAGCGGGAGTTACGAGCTGTTTTTT. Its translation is CASSFSSGSYELFF.

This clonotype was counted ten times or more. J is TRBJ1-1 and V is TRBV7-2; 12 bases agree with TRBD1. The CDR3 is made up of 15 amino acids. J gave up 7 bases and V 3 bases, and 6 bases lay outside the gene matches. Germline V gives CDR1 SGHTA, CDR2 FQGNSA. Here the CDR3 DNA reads TGTGCCAGCAGCTTGGGGACAGGGGGCAGGGTTGAAGCTTTCTTT. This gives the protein CASSLGTGGRVEAFF. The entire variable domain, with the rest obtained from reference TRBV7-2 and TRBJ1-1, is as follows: GAGVSQSPSNKVTEKGKDVELRCDPISGHTALYWYRQSLGQGLEFLIYFQGNSAPDKSGLPSDRFSAERTGGSVSTLTIQRTQQEDSAVYLCASSLGTGGRVEAFFGQGTRLTVV.

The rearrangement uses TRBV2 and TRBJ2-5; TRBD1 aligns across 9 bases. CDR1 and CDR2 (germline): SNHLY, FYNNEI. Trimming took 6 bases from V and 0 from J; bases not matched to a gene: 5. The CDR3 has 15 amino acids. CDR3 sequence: CASRQGAKYQETQYF. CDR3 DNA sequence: TGTGCCAGCAGACAGGGGGCTAAGTACCAAGAGACCCAGTACTTC.

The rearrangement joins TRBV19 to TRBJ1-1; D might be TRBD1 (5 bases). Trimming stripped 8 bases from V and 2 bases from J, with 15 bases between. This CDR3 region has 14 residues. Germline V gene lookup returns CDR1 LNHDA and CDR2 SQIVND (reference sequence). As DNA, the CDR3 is TGTGCCAGTTACACGACAGCGCGTAACACTGAAGCTTTCTTT. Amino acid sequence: CASYTTARNTEAFF.

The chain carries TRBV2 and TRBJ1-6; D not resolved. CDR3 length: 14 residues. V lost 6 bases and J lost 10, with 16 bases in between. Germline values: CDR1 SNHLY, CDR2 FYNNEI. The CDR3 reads CASRDGVEGSPLHF. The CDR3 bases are TGTGCCAGCAGGGACGGGGTCGAGGGCTCACCCCTCCACTTT.

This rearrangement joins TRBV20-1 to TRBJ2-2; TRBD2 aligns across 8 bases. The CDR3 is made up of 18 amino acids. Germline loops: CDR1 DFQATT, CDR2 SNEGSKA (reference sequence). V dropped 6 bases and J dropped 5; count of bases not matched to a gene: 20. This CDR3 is CSARVPDGLAGGTGELFF. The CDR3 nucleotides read TGCAGTGCCAGGGTCCCTGATGGACTAGCTGGGGGGACCGGGGAGCTGTTTTTT.

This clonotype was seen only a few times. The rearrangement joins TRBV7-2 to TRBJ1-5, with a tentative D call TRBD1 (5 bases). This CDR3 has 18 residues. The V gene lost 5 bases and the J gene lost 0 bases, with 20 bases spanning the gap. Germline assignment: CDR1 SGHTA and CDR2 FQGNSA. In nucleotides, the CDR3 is TGTGCCAGCAGCCAAGATAGGCAGGGACCTTATAGCAATCAGCCCCAGCATTTT. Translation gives CASSQDRQGPYSNQPQHF. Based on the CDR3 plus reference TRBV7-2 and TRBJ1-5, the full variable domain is GAGVSQSPSNKVTEKGKDVELRCDPISGHTALYWYRQSLGQGLEFLIYFQGNSAPDKSGLPSDRFSAERTGGSVSTLTIQRTQQEDSAVYLCASSQDRQGPYSNQPQHFGDGTRLSIL.

This CDR3 is CASSAGQLYGYTF. CDR3 in DNA: TGTGCCAGCAGCGCGGGACAACTCTATGGCTACACCTTC. This chain links TRBV7-6 with TRBJ1-2, with D perhaps TRBD1 (6 bases). CDR3 length: 13 residues. The germline V gene has CDR1 SGHVS and CDR2 FNYEAQ. Between the trimmed V and J ends, which lost 5 bases and 4 bases, there was a span of 11 bases.

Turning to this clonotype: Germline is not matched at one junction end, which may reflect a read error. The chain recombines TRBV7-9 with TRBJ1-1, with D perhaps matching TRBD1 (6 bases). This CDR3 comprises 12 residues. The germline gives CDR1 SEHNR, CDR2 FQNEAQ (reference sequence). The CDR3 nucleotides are TGCGCCAGCAGCTTGCCAGGGGCGGGAGCTTTCTTT. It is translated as CASSLPGAGAFF. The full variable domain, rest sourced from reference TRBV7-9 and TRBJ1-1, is DTGVSQNPRHKITKRGQNVTFRCDPISEHNRLYWYRQTLGQGPEFLTYFQNEAQLEKSRLLSDRFSAERPKGSFSTLEIQRTEQGDSAMYLCASSLPGAGAFFGQGTRLTVV.

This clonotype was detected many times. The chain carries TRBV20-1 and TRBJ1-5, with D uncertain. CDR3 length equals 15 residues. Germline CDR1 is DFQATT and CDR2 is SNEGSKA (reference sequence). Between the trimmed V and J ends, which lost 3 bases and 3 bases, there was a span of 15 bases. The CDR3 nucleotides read TGCAGTGCTAGTAGGAATGGGGTTACCAATCAGCCCCAGCATTTT. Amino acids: CSASRNGVTNQPQHF.

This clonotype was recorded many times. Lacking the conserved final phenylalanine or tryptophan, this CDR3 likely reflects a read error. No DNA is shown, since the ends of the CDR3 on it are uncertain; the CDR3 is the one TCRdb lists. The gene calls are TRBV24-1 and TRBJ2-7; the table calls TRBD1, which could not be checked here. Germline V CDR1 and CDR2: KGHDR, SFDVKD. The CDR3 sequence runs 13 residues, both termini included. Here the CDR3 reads CATSDLTGPSIFG.

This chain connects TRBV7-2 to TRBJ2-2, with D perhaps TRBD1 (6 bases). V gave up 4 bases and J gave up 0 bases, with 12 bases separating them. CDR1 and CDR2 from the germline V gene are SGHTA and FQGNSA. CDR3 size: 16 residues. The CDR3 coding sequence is TGTGCCAGCAGCTGCCCGACAGGCGCGAACACCGGGGAGCTGTTTTTT. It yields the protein CASSCPTGANTGELFF.

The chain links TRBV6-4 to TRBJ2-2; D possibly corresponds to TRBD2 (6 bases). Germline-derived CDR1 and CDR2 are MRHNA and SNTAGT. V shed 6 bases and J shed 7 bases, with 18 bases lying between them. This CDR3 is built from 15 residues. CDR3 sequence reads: CASRTGTGDLGELFF. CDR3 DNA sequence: TGTGCCAGCAGGACCGGGACGGGGGACCTCGGGGAGCTGTTTTTT.

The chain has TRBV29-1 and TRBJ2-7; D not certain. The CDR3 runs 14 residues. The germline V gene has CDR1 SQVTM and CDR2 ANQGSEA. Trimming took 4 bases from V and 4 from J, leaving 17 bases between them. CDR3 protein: CSVAIVTTGYEQYF. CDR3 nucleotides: TGCAGCGTTGCCATAGTCACGACCGGTTACGAGCAGTACTTC.

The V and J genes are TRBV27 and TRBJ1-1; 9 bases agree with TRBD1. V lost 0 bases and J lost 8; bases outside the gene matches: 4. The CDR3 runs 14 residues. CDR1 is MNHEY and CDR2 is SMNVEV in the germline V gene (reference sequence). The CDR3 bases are TGTGCCAGCAGTTTATCCGGGACAGGGAACGAAGCTTTCTTT. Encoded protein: CASSLSGTGNEAFF.

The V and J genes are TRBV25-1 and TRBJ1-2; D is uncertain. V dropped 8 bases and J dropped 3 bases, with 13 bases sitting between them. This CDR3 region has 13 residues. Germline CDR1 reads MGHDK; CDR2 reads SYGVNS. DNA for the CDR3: TGTGCCAGCCAAGATCCCAGTTACTATGGCTACACCTTC. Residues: CASQDPSYYGYTF.

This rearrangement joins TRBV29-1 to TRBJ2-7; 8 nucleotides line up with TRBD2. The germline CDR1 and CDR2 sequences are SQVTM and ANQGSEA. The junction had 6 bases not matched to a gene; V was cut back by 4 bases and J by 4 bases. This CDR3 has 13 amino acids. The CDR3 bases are TGCAGCGTTGCTTTTAGCGGGATGTACGAGCAGTACTTC. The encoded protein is CSVAFSGMYEQYF.

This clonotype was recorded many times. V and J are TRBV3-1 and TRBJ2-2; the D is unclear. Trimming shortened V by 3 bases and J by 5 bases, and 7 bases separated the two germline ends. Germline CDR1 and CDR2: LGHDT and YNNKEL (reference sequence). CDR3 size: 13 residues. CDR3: CASSHKATGELFF. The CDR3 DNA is TGTGCCAGCAGCCATAAGGCTACCGGGGAGCTGTTTTTT. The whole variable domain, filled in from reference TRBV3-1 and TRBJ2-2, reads DTAVSQTPKYLVTQMGNDKSIKCEQNLGHDTMYWYKQDSKKFLKIMFSYNNKELIINETVPNRFSPKSPDKAHLNLHINSLELGDSAVYFCASSHKATGELFFGEGSRLTVL.

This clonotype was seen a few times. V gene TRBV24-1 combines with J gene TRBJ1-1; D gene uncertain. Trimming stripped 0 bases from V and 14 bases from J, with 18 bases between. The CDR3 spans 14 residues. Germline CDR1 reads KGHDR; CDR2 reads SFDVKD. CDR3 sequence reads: CATSDLSVYNEQFF. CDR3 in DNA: TGTGCCACCAGTGATTTGAGCGTCTACAATGAGCAGTTCTTT.

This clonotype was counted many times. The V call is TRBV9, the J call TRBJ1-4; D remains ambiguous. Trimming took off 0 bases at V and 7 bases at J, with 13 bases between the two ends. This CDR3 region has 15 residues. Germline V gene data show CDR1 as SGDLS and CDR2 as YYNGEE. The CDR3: CASSVASGSVEKLFF. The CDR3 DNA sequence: TGTGCCAGCAGCGTAGCTTCGGGGTCGGTTGAAAAACTGTTTTTT.

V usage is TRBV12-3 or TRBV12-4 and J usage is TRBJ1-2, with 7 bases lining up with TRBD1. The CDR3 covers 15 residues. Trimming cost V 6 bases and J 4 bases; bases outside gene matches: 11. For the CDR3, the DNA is TGTGCCAGCAGGCGACGGACAGGATGGGTCTATGGCTACACCTTC. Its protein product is CASRRRTGWVYGYTF.

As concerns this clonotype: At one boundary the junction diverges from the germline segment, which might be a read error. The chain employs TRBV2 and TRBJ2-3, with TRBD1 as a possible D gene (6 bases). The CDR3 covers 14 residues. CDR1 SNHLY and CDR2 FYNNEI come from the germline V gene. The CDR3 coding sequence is TGTGCCAGCAGTGAGGACAGAGTCACAAATACGCAGTATTTT. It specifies CASSEDRVTNTQYF.